This note documents a single T cell receptor (beta chain) sequence. Its target is unknown. Every isolated RNA sample was fully reverse transcribed, so sequencing captured expressed TCRB transcripts. The protocol was immunoSEQ multiplex PCR, while the TCRdb copy is restricted to in-frame clones and leaves out a portion. The sample shows some 280,000 clones, 14% of them seen only once. These data come from a study of beta chain features in type 1 diabetes. Whole-study results and caveats: People with Type 1 diabetes carried modestly yet significantly shorter TCRB CDR3s in all four CD4+ subsets.

J gave up 5 bases and V 1 base, and 16 bases lay outside the gene matches. The CDR3 is 18 amino acids. CDR1 is SGHTA and CDR2 is FQGNSA in the germline V gene. V gene TRBV7-2 combines with J gene TRBJ2-5, with 7 bases aligning to TRBD2. The sample was naive CD4+ T cells from blood. This receptor was taken from a man younger than 45 with type 1 diabetes. CDR3 nucleotides: TGTGCCAGCAGCTTAGGTAGCGGGTCACAGTTTAATTACGAGACCCAGTACTTC. This encodes CASSLGSGSQFNYETQYF.